Listed below are T cell receptor beta chains from one sample, sequenced in a study of T cell responses to AZD1222 COVID-19 vaccine. Assay used: immunoSEQ multiplex PCR; TCRdb lists only in-frame clones, some missing. The sample holds about 40,000 clones, 88% seen once. The starting material was peripheral blood, obtained 28 days after the second dose of the MenACWY control vaccine. These receptor sequences come from an adult who received the MenACWY meningococcal vaccine as a control. The CDR3 runs from the conserved cysteine through the conserved F or W. A D gene is named only where the DNA matches it firmly. The size of a clone is reported for some rows only, either as once, few or many, or as a class for expanded clones.

V: TRBV2; size: -; D: -; J: TRBJ1-2; DNA: TGTGCCAGCAGTGTGACAGTAGACTATGGCTACACCTTC; CDR3: CASSVTVDYGYTF
V: TRBV3-1/TRBV3-2; size: -; D: -; J: TRBJ2-2; DNA: TGTGCCAGCAGCCCAATCGGGGGAGTCACCGGGGAGCTGTTTTTT; CDR3: CASSPIGGVTGELFF
V: TRBV29-1; size: -; D: TRBD2; J: TRBJ2-5; DNA: TGCAGCGCGGGACTAGCGGGGGGGATGGGGACCCAGTACTTC; CDR3: CSAGLAGGMGTQYF
V: TRBV10-3; size: -; D: TRBD1; J: TRBJ2-7; DNA: TGTGCCTCACAGGGGGCAAGCGAGCAGTACTTC; CDR3: CASQGASEQYF
V: TRBV4-1; size: -; D: -; J: TRBJ1-5; DNA: TGCGCCAGCAGCCAGATCGACATGGGGTTCGGCAATCAGCCCCAGCATTTT; CDR3: CASSQIDMGFGNQPQHF
V: TRBV27; size: -; D: -; J: TRBJ2-1; DNA: TGTGCCAGCAGTAGCAGGTTGTCCTACAATGAGCAGTTCTTC; CDR3: CASSSRLSYNEQFF
V: TRBV30; size: -; D: -; J: TRBJ2-1; DNA: TGTGCTAATGGAGGAGGATACAATGAGCAGTTCTTC; CDR3: CANGGGYNEQFF
V: TRBV10-3; size: -; D: -; J: TRBJ2-3; DNA: TGTGCCATCAGTGAGTCTACAGATACGCAGTATTTT; CDR3: CAISESTDTQYF
V: TRBV15; size: few; D: -; J: TRBJ2-2; DNA: TGTGCCACCACCCGCGACGGTGGCGGGGAGCTGTTTTTT; CDR3: CATTRDGGGELFF
V: TRBV6-2/TRBV6-3; size: -; D: TRBD1; J: TRBJ2-5; DNA: TGTGCCAGCAGCCGCGGACAGGCCTTAGAGACCCAGTACTTC; CDR3: CASSRGQALETQYF
V: TRBV4-1; size: -; D: -; J: TRBJ1-1; DNA: TGCGCCAGCAGCCAAGAGAGCGGACTGACGAACACTGAAGCTTTCTTT; CDR3: CASSQESGLTNTEAFF
V: TRBV28; size: -; D: -; J: TRBJ1-5; DNA: TGTGCCAGCAAGGGGAAGGAGTTGAGCAATCAGCCCCAGCATTTT; CDR3: CASKGKELSNQPQHF
V: TRBV19; size: few; D: -; J: TRBJ2-7; DNA: TGTGCCAGTACGGGTCATCGGCAAGCGCAGGGCGAGCAGTACTTC; CDR3: CASTGHRQAQGEQYF
V: TRBV6-6; size: once; D: -; J: TRBJ1-6; DNA: TGTGCCAGCAGTTACTCTATCCAGTCTAATTCACCCCTCCACTTT; CDR3: CASSYSIQSNSPLHF
V: TRBV6-2/TRBV6-3; size: -; D: -; J: TRBJ1-1; DNA: TGTGCCAGCATTGACTCCCGAGAGGGAGCTTTCTTT; CDR3: CASIDSREGAFF
V: TRBV28; size: few; D: -; J: TRBJ1-6; DNA: TGTGCCAGCAGTTTACTACGCGGACCCCGTTACAATTCACCCCTCCACTTT; CDR3: CASSLLRGPRYNSPLHF
V: TRBV7-3; size: -; D: -; J: TRBJ2-3; DNA: TGTGCCAGCAGCTTAGGACCGGGGCATACGCAGTATTTT; CDR3: CASSLGPGHTQYF
V: TRBV7-9; size: -; D: -; J: TRBJ1-2; DNA: TGTGCCAGCAGCTTTAGTTCCCCCTTCTATGGCTACACCTTC; CDR3: CASSFSSPFYGYTF
V: TRBV24-1; size: once; D: TRBD2; J: TRBJ2-2; DNA: TGTGCCACCAGTGAGTTGGGCGGGAGGAGAACCGGGGAGCTGTTTTTT; CDR3: CATSELGGRRTGELFF
V: TRBV29-1; size: once; D: -; J: TRBJ2-1; DNA: TGCAGCGTTGAACCAGGGGACCCCTACAATGAGCAGTTCTTC; CDR3: CSVEPGDPYNEQFF
V: TRBV9; size: -; D: TRBD2; J: TRBJ2-1; DNA: TGTGCCAGCAGCGTAAATAGGCGGGAGAGGAATGAGCAGTTCTTC; CDR3: CASSVNRRERNEQFF
V: TRBV6-4; size: -; D: TRBD2; J: TRBJ2-1; DNA: TGTGCCAGCAGCGACTCGACCCAAGTGAGCGGGAGGTACAATGAGCAGTTCTTC; CDR3: CASSDSTQVSGRYNEQFF
V: TRBV6-5; size: -; D: -; J: TRBJ2-2; DNA: TGTGCCAGCAGTACCAGGGAGGCCGGGGAGCTGTTTTTT; CDR3: CASSTREAGELFF
V: TRBV19; size: -; D: TRBD1; J: TRBJ1-6; DNA: TGTGCCAGCCGGGACAGACATAATTCACCCCTCCACTTT; CDR3: CASRDRHNSPLHF
V: TRBV4-2; size: -; D: -; J: TRBJ2-7; DNA: TGTGCCAGCAGCCAAACGCTGCGGGAAACCTACGAGCAGTACTTC; CDR3: CASSQTLRETYEQYF
V: TRBV28; size: -; D: TRBD1; J: TRBJ1-1; DNA: TGTGCCAGCAGTTTGGACAGGGTAGGGTTGGGGAACACTGAAGCTTTCTTT; CDR3: CASSLDRVGLGNTEAFF
V: TRBV19; size: -; D: TRBD1; J: TRBJ2-1; DNA: TGTGCCACGGCCATCGTGACAGGGGGCAATGAGCAGTTCTTC; CDR3: CATAIVTGGNEQFF
V: TRBV19; size: -; D: -; J: TRBJ2-7; DNA: TGTGCCAGTAGTTCCAGGGGGGTCTACGAGCAGTACTTC; CDR3: CASSSRGVYEQYF
V: TRBV6-4; size: -; D: -; J: TRBJ2-3; DNA: TGTGCCAGCAGTGGTAGCGGTAGCACAGATACGCAGTATTTT; CDR3: CASSGSGSTDTQYF
V: TRBV9; size: -; D: TRBD2; J: TRBJ2-5; DNA: TGTGCCAGCAGCCTTTCCGGGACTAATAGCGAGACCCAGTACTTC; CDR3: CASSLSGTNSETQYF
V: TRBV5-1; size: -; D: -; J: TRBJ2-4; DNA: TGCGCCAGCAGCATTGAAAACATTCAGTACTTC; CDR3: CASSIENIQYF
V: TRBV24-1; size: -; D: -; J: TRBJ2-7; DNA: TGTGCCACCAGTGCCCAAGGGAATTCCGGCTACGAGCAGTACTTC; CDR3: CATSAQGNSGYEQYF
V: TRBV19; size: -; D: -; J: TRBJ2-3; DNA: TGTGCCAGTAGTATTCGCCCACCCGATACGCAGTATTTT; CDR3: CASSIRPPDTQYF
V: TRBV7-9; size: -; D: TRBD1; J: TRBJ2-7; DNA: TGTGCCAGCAGCTTACCAGACCGAGGGACAGGGGGACCCTACGAGCAGTACTTC; CDR3: CASSLPDRGTGGPYEQYF
V: TRBV7-2; size: -; D: TRBD1; J: TRBJ1-6; DNA: TGTGCCAGCAGTTACAGTACAGGGGTAGGGTCACCCCTCCACTTT; CDR3: CASSYSTGVGSPLHF
V: TRBV27; size: -; D: TRBD2; J: TRBJ2-4; DNA: TGTGCCAGCAGTACCGGGACTAGCGGGAGGTCCTCACTACCCTTAGCCAAAAACATTCAGTACTTC; CDR3: CASSTGTSGRSSLPLAKNIQYF
V: TRBV9; size: -; D: TRBD1; J: TRBJ2-7; DNA: TGTGCCAGCAGTCTTGGGACAGGGACCTACGAGCAGTACTTC; CDR3: CASSLGTGTYEQYF
V: TRBV7-6; size: -; D: TRBD2; J: TRBJ2-3; DNA: TGTGCCAGCAGTTGGAGCGGGACTAGCACAGATACGCAGTATTTT; CDR3: CASSWSGTSTDTQYF
V: TRBV5-1; size: -; D: -; J: TRBJ2-7; DNA: TGCGCCAGCAGCTCCTCGGACTCAAGCCCCTACGAGCAGTACTTC; CDR3: CASSSSDSSPYEQYF
V: TRBV12-3/TRBV12-4; size: once; D: -; J: TRBJ1-1; DNA: TGTGCCAGCAGTTGGGACATTGGTACTGAAGCTTTCTTT; CDR3: CASSWDIGTEAFF
V: TRBV7-9; size: -; D: -; J: TRBJ2-3; DNA: TGTGCCACCACACCACAGGACCCGAGAAACACAGATACGCAGTATTTT; CDR3: CATTPQDPRNTDTQYF
V: TRBV2; size: -; D: -; J: TRBJ2-2; DNA: TGTGCCAGCACCCTTAAGGATCGCACCGGGGAGCTGTTTTTT; CDR3: CASTLKDRTGELFF
V: TRBV5-1; size: -; D: TRBD1; J: TRBJ2-7; DNA: TGCGCCAGCAGTCGGAATGCCGGACAGGGCACCTACGAGCAGTACTTC; CDR3: CASSRNAGQGTYEQYF
V: TRBV29-1; size: -; D: -; J: TRBJ2-1; DNA: TGCAGCGTTGATTCGGGAAAGTTGTACAATGAGCAGTTCTTC; CDR3: CSVDSGKLYNEQFF
V: TRBV5-3; size: -; D: TRBD2; J: TRBJ2-1; DNA: TGTGCCAGAAGCTCGGTCATTCTAGCGGACCCCAATGAGCAGTTCTTC; CDR3: CARSSVILADPNEQFF
V: TRBV3-1/TRBV3-2; size: -; D: -; J: TRBJ1-1; DNA: TGTGCCAGCAGCCAAGTGGGGGCTGAAGCTTTCTTT; CDR3: CASSQVGAEAFF
V: TRBV24-1; size: -; D: -; J: TRBJ2-1; DNA: TGTGCCACCAGTGATACCCTCGGGCGCAGCTCCTACAATGAGCAGTTCTTC; CDR3: CATSDTLGRSSYNEQFF
V: TRBV30; size: few; D: TRBD1; J: TRBJ2-5; DNA: TGTGCCTGGAGTCGGGACAGGGGGCAAGAGACCCAGTACTTC; CDR3: CAWSRDRGQETQYF
V: TRBV6-6; size: -; D: -; J: TRBJ1-4; DNA: TGTGCCAGCAGCACCGGGCGTATGAATGAAAAACTGTTTTTT; CDR3: CASSTGRMNEKLFF
V: TRBV29-1; size: few; D: -; J: TRBJ1-2; DNA: TGCAGCGTTTCTCCGTTAAACTATGGCTACACCTTC; CDR3: CSVSPLNYGYTF
V: TRBV30; size: -; D: -; J: TRBJ1-1; DNA: TGTGCCTGGAGTGCTGAGGACAGAATCATGAACACTGAAGCTTTCTTT; CDR3: CAWSAEDRIMNTEAFF
V: TRBV27; size: -; D: -; J: TRBJ2-1; DNA: TGTGCCAGCAGTCCCCGACTAGTTGGCGCCAATGAGCAGTTCTTC; CDR3: CASSPRLVGANEQFF
V: TRBV23-1; size: -; D: -; J: TRBJ1-5; DNA: TGCGCCAGCAGTCGAGGGCAGGGCCACAATCAGCCCCAGCATTTT; CDR3: CASSRGQGHNQPQHF
V: TRBV28; size: once; D: -; J: TRBJ2-3; DNA: TGTGCCAGCAGTCCCTTGGTCAGCGGGGATACGCAGTATTTT; CDR3: CASSPLVSGDTQYF
V: TRBV2; size: once; D: -; J: TRBJ1-6; DNA: TGTGCCAGCAGTGATAGGAATTCACCCCTCCACTTT; CDR3: CASSDRNSPLHF
V: TRBV15; size: -; D: TRBD1; J: TRBJ1-1; DNA: TGTGCCACCAGCAGGGACAGGAGAAACACTGAAGCTTTCTTT; CDR3: CATSRDRRNTEAFF
V: TRBV5-5; size: -; D: -; J: TRBJ2-7; DNA: TGTGCCAGCAGCTCGGGGACACGGTCCTACGAGCAGTACTTC; CDR3: CASSSGTRSYEQYF
V: TRBV21-1; size: -; D: -; J: TRBJ2-3; DNA: TGTGCCAGCAGCAAAGCGGGGCGGGAGCTTTTAACAGATACGCAGTATTTT; CDR3: CASSKAGRELLTDTQYF